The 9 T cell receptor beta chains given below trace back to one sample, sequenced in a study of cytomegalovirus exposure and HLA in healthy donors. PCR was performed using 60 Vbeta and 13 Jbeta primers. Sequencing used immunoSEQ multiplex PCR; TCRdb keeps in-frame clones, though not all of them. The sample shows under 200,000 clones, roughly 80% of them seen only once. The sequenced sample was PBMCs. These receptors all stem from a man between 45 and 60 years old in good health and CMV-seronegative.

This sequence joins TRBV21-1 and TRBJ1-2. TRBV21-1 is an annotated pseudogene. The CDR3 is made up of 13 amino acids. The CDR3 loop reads CASSKESGVGYTF. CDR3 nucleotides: TGTGCCAGCAGCAAAGAATCCGGGGTCGGCTACACCTTC.

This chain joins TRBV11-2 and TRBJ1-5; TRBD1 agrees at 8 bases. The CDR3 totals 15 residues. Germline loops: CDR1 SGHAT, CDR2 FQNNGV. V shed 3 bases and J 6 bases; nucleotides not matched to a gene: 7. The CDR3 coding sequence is TGTGCCAGCAGCTTGACTACAGGGGGAGTTCAGCCCCAGCATTTT. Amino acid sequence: CASSLTTGGVQPQHF. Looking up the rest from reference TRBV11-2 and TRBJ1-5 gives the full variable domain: EAGVAQSPRYKIIEKRQSVAFWCNPISGHATLYWYQQILGQGPKLLIQFQNNGVVDDSQLPKDRFSAERLKGVDSTLKIQPAKLEDSAVYLCASSLTTGGVQPQHFGDGTRLSIL.

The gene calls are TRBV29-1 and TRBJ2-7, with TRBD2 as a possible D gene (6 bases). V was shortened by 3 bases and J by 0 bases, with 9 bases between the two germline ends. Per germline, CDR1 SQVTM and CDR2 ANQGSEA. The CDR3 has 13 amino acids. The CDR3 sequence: CSVDGRDSYEQYF. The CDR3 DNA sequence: TGCAGCGTTGACGGGCGGGACTCCTACGAGCAGTACTTC.

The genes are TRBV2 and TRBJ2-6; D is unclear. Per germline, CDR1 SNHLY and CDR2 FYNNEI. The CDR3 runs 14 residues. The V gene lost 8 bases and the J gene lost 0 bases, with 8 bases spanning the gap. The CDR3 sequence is CASGQFSGANVLTF. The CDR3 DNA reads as TGTGCCAGCGGCCAGTTCTCTGGGGCCAACGTCCTGACTTTC.

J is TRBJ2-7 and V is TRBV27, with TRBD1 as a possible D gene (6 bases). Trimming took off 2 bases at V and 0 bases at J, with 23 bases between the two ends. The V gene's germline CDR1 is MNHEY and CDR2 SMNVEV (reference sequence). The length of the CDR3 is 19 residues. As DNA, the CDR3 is TGTGCCAGCAGTTTAGGATCGCCGAACAGGGTGATCGGCTCCTACGAGCAGTACTTC. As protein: CASSLGSPNRVIGSYEQYF.

The CDR3 sequence: CASGPGQSNQPQHF. The CDR3 DNA follows: TGTGCTAGTGGACCGGGACAGAGCAATCAGCCCCAGCATTTT. The rearrangement links TRBV12-5 to TRBJ1-5; 7 bases are a match to TRBD1. The CDR3 has 14 amino acids. The germline V gene encodes CDR1 LGHNT and CDR2 FRNRAP. Trimming took 6 bases from V and 1 from J; bases not matched to a gene: 3.

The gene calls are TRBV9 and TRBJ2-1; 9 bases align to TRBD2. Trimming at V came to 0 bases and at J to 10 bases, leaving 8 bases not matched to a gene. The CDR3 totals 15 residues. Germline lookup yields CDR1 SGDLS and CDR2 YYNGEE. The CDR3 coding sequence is TGTGCCAGCAGCGTAGCTACTGGGAGCGGGAGGGAGCAGTTCTTC. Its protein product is CASSVATGSGREQFF.

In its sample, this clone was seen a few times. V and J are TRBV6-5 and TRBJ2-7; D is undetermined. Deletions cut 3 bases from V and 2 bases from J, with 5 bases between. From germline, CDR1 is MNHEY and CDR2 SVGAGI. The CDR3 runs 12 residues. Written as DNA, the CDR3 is TGTGCCAGCAGTTATAATCCCTACGAGCAGTACTTC. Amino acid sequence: CASSYNPYEQYF.

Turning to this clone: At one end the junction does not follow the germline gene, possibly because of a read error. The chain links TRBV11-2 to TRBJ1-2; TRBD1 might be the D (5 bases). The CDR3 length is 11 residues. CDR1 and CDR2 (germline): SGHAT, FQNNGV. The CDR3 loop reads CASSLKDTLSF. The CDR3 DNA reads TGTGCCAGCAGCTTAAAGGACACCCTCTCCTTC.